The entry below describes one T cell receptor (beta chain). Its antigen is undetermined. The V gene lost 0 bases and the J gene lost 4 bases, with 13 bases spanning the gap. Germline V lookup: CDR1 KGHSH, CDR2 LQKENI. The CDR3 sequence is 16 residues long. The data belong to a study of cytomegalovirus exposure and HLA in healthy donors. Study observations and caveats: TCR beta sequences reportedly predicted most subjects' HLA-A and HLA-B alleles accurately.

The PCR made use of 60 Vbeta and 13 Jbeta primers. Sequencing used immunoSEQ multiplex PCR; TCRdb keeps in-frame clones, though not all of them. The sample gives about 110,000 clones, approximately 81% of which show up once; roughly 1.2% is in the top ten. Sequencing used PBMCs. This sequence originates from a man in his thirties or forties in good health and CMV-seronegative. The V and J genes are TRBV18 and TRBJ1-5; D is possibly TRBD1 (5 bases). The CDR3 sequence: CASSPPGGVWNQPQHF. As DNA, the CDR3 is TGTGCCAGCTCACCACCCGGAGGGGTGTGGAATCAGCCCCAGCATTTT.